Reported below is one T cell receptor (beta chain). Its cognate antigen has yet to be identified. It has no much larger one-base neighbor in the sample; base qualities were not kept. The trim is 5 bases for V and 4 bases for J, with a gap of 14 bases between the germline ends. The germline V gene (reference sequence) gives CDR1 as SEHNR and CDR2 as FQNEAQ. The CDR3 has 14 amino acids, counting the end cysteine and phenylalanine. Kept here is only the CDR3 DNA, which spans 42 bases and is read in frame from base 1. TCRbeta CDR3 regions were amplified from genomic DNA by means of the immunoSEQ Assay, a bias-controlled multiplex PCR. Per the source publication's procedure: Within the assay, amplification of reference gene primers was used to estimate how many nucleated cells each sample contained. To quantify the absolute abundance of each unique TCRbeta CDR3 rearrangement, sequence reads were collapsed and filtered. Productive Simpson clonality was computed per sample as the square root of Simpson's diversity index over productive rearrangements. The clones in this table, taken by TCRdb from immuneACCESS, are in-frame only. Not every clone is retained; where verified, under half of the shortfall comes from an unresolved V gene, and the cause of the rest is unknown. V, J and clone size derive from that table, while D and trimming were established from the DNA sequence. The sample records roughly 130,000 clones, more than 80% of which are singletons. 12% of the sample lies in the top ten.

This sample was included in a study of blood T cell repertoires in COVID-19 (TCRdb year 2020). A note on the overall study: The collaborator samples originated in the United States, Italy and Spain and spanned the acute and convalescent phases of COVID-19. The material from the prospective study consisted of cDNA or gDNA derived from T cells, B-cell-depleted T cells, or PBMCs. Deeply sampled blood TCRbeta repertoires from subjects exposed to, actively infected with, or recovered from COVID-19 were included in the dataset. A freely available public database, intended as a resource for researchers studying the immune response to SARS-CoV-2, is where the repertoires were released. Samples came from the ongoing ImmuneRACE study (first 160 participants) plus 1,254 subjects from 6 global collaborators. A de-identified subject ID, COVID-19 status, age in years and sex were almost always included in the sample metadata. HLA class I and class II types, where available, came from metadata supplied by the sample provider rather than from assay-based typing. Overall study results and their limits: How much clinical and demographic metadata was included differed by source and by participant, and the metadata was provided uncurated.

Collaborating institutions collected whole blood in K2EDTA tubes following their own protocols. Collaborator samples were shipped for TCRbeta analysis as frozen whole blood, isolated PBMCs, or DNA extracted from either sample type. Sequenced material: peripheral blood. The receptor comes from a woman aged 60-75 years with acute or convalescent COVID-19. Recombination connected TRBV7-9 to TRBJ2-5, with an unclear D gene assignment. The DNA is TGTGCCAGCAGCGAGGAAATCGTAAGAGAGACCCAGTACTTC. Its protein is CASSEEIVRETQYF.